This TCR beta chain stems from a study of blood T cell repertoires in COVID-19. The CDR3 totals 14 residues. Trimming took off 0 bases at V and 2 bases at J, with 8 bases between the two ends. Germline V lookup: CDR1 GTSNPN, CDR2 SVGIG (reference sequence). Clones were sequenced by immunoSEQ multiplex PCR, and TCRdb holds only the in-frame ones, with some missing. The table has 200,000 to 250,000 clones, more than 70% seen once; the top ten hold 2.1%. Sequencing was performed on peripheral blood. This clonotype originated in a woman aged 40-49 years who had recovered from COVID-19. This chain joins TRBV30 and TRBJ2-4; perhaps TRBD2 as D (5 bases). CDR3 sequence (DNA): TGTGCCTGGAGTGTAACTAGTACCAAAAACATTCAGTACTTC. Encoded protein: CAWSVTSTKNIQYF. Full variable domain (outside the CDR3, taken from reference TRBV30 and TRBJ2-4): SQTIHQWPATLVQPVGSPLSLECTVEGTSNPNLYWYRQAAGRGLQLLFYSVGIGQISSEVPQNLSASRPQDRQFILSSKKLLLSDSGFYLCAWSVTSTKNIQYFGAGTRLSVL.